This TCR beta chain was captured in a study of T-cell memory formation after mild COVID-19. Points from the study as a whole: Clones from the second wave (peaking day 37) had unconfirmed SARS-CoV-2 specificity.

This clonotype has a handful of counts. What it binds is unknown. TCRdb reprocessed the 5' RACE reads with MiXCR, giving one entry per CDR3 protein. Of tens of thousands of distinct CDR3 sequences listed, over 5% are singletons. Germline loops: CDR1 MRHNA, CDR2 SNTAGT. V gave up 5 bases and J gave up 4 bases; unmatched junction bases: 5. The CDR3 is 15 amino acids. The chain has TRBV6-4 and TRBJ2-2; 9 bases align to TRBD1. The sequence came from an adult who had mild COVID-19 (a few samples of this study predate the infection). Cell type and time point are not known. Sequencing input: PBMCs or a T cell subset sorted from them (not recorded which). The CDR3 here is CASSTGQGSTGELFF. The CDR3 nucleotides read TGTGCCAGCAGTACCGGACAGGGGTCCACCGGGGAGCTGTTTTTT.